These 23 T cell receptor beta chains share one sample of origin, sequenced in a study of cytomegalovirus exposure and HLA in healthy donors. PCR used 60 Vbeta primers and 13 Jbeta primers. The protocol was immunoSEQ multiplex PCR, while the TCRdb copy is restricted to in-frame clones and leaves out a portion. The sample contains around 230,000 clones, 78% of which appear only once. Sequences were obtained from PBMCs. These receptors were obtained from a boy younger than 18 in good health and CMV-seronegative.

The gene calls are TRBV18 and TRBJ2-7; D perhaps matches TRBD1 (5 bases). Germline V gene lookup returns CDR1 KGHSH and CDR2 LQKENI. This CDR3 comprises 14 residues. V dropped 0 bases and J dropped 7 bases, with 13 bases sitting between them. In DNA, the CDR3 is TGTGCCAGCTCACCACCCCCCAGGGCTCGGGAGCAGTACTTC. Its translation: CASSPPPRAREQYF.

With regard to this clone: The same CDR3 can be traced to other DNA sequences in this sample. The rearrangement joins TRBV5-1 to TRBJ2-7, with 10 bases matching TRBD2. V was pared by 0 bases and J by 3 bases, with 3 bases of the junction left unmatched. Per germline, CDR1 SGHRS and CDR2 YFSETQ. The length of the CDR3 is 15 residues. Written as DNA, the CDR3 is TGCGCCAGCAGCTTGGGGCTAGCGGGAGTCTACGAGCAGTACTTC. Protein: CASSLGLAGVYEQYF.

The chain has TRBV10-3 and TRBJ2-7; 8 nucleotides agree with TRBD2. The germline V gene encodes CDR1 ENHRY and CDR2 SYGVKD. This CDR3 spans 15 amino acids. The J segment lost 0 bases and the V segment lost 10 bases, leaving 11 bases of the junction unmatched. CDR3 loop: CATSATGLGSYEQYF. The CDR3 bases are TGTGCCACCTCTGCAACGGGACTAGGCTCCTACGAGCAGTACTTC.

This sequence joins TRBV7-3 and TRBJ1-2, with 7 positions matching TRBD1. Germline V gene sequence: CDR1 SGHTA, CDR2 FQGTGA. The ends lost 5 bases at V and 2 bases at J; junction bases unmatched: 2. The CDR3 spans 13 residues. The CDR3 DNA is TGTGCCAGCAGCCCGGGACAGAACTATGGCTACACCTTC. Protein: CASSPGQNYGYTF.

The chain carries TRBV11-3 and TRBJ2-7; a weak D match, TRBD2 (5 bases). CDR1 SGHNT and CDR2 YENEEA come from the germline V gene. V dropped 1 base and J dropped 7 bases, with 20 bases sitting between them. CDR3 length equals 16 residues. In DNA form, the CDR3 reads TGTGCCAGCAGCTTAGCAGCAGGCCTAGCCTCGGGGGAGCAGTACTTC. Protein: CASSLAAGLASGEQYF.

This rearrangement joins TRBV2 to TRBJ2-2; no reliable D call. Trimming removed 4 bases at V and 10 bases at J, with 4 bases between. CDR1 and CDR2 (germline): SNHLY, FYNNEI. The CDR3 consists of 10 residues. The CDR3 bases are TGTGCCAGCAGTGTAGAGGAGCTGTTTTTT. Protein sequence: CASSVEELFF.

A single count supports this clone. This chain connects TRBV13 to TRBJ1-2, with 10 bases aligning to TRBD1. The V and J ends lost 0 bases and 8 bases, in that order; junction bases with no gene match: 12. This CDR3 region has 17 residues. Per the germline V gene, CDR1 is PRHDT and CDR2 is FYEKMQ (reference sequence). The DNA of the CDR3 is TGTGCCAGCAGCTTAGGTGTGACAGGGGGCGTTTGGGGCGGCTACACCTTC. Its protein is CASSLGVTGGVWGGYTF.

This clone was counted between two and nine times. The CDR3 nucleotides are TGTGCCAGCAGTCCGACGACAGGGTCTGGAAACACCATATATTTT. This sequence encodes CASSPTTGSGNTIYF. V gene TRBV27 combines with J gene TRBJ1-3, with 7 bases aligning to TRBD1. This CDR3 has 15 residues. Per germline, CDR1 MNHEY and CDR2 SMNVEV (reference sequence). Trimming at V came to 5 bases and at J to 1 base, leaving 5 bases not matched to a gene.

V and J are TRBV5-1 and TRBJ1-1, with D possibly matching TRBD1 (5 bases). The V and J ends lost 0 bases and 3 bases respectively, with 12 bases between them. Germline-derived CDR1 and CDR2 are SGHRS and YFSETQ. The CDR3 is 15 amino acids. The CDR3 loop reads CASSLAQGWDTEAFF. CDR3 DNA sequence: TGCGCCAGCAGCTTGGCCCAGGGTTGGGACACTGAAGCTTTCTTT.

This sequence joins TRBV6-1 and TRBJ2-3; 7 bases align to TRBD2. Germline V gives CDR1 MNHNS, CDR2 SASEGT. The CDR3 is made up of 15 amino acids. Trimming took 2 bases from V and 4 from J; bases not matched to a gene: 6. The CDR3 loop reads CASSETRTRSDTQYF. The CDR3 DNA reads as TGTGCCAGCAGTGAAACCAGGACTAGATCAGATACGCAGTATTTT.

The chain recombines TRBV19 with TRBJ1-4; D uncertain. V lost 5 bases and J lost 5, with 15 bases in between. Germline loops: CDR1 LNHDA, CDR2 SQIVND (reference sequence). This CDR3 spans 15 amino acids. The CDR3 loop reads CASSVIPRGNEKLFF. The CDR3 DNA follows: TGTGCCAGTAGTGTAATACCCCGAGGGAATGAAAAACTGTTTTTT.

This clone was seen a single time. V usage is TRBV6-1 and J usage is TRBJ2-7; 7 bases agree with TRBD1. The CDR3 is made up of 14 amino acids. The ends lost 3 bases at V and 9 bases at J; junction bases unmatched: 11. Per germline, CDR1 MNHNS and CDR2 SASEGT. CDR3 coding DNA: TGTGCCAGCAGTGAGTCAGGGGGTGCCTCGGGGCAGTACTTC. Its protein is CASSESGGASGQYF.

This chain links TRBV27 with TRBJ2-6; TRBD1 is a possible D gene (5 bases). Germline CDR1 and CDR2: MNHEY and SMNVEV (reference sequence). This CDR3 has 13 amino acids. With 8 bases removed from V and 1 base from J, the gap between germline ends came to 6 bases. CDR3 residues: CASRQSGANVLTF. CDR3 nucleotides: TGTGCCAGCCGACAGTCTGGGGCCAACGTCCTGACTTTC.

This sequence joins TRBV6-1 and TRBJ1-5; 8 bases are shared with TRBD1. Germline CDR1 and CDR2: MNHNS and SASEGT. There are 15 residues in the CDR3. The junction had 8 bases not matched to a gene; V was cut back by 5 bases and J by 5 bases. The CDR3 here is CASSNRDRRDQPQHF. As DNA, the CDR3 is TGTGCCAGCAGTAACCGGGACAGGAGAGATCAGCCCCAGCATTTT.

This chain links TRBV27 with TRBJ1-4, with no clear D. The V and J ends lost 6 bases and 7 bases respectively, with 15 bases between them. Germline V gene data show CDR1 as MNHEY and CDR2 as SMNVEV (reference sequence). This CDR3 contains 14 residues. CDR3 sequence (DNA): TGTGCCAGCAGCTATAGCCTGGCGGGTGAAAAACTGTTTTTT. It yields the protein CASSYSLAGEKLFF.

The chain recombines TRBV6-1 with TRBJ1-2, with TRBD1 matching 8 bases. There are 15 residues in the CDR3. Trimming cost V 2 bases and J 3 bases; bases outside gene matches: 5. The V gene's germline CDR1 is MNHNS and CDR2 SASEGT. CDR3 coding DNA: TGTGCCAGCAGTGAATCTGGGACAGGACACTATGGCTACACCTTC. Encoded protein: CASSESGTGHYGYTF.

The DNA of the CDR3 is TGTGCCAGCAGATTGGGACAGTTTAATGAGCAGTTCTTC. It is translated as CASRLGQFNEQFF. V gene TRBV6-5 combines with J gene TRBJ2-1; TRBD1 matches 7 bases. CDR3 length: 13 amino acids. Losses at the gene ends were 6 bases for V and 7 bases for J; bases not matched to a gene: 6. From germline, CDR1 is MNHEY and CDR2 SVGAGI.

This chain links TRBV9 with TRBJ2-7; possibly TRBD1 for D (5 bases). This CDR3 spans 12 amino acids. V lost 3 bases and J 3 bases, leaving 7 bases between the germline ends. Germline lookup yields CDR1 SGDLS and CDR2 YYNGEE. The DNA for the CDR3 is TGTGCCAGCAGCGCAGACAGCTACGAGCAGTACTTC. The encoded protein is CASSADSYEQYF.

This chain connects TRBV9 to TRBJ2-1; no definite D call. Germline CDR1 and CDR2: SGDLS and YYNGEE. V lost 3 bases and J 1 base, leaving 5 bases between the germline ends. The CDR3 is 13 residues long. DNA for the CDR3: TGTGCCAGCAGCGCCAGATCCTACAATGAGCAGTTCTTC. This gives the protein CASSARSYNEQFF. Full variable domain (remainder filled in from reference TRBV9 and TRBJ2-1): DSGVTQTPKHLITATGQRVTLRCSPRSGDLSVYWYQQSLDQGLQFLIQYYNGEERAKGNILERFSAQQFPDLHSELNLSSLELGDSALYFCASSARSYNEQFFGPGTRLTVL.

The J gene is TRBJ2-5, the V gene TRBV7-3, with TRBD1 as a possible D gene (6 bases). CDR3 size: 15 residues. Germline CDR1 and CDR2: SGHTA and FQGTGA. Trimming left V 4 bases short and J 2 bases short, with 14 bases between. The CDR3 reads CASSSNRDTQETQYF. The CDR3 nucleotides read TGTGCCAGCAGCTCAAACCGGGACACTCAAGAGACCCAGTACTTC.

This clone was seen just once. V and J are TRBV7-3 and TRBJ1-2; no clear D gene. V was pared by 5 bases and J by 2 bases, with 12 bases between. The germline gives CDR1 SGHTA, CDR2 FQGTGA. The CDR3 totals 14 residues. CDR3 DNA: TGTGCCAGCAGCCCGACCGGGTCCAACTATGGCTACACCTTC. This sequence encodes CASSPTGSNYGYTF.

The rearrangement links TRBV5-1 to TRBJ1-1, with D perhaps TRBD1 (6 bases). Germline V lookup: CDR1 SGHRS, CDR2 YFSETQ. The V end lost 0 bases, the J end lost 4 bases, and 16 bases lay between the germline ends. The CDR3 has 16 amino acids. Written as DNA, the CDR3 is TGCGCCAGCAGCTTGGGCATGGGGGGGGGCTTCACTGAAGCTTTCTTT. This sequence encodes CASSLGMGGGFTEAFF.

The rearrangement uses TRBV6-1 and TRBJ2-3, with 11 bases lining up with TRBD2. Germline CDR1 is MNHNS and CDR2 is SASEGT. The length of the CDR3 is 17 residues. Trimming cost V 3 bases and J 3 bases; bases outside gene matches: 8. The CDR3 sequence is CASSDRIAGGGTDTQYF. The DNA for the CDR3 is TGTGCCAGCAGTGATAGGATAGCGGGGGGGGGTACAGATACGCAGTATTTT.